The 11 T cell receptor beta chains in this list originate from one sample, sequenced in a study of immune cell composition in non-small cell lung cancer. Normal lung was taken at the farthest possible site, at least 3 cm from tumour. Data came from immunoSEQ multiplex PCR; TCRdb stores just in-frame clones and leaves some out. The data show 3,000 or so clones, 80% seen once. Sequenced: non-adjacent lung tissue. The source is a human donor with non-small cell lung cancer.

V is TRBV9 and J is TRBJ1-6; TRBD1 might be the D (5 bases). Trimming took off 0 bases at V and 9 bases at J, with 10 bases between the two ends. CDR1 SGDLS and CDR2 YYNGEE come from the germline V gene. The CDR3 covers 14 residues. The DNA of the CDR3 is TGTGCCAGCAGCGTAGACAGTGGGGGTTCACCCCTCCACTTT. Translated: CASSVDSGGSPLHF.

V usage is TRBV7-2 and J usage is TRBJ2-7, with D tentatively TRBD2 (6 bases). Germline-derived CDR1 and CDR2 are SGHTA and FQGNSA. V lost 7 bases and J 0 bases, leaving 16 bases between the germline ends. The CDR3 has 15 amino acids. This chain's CDR3 is CASTSAGVSSYEQYF. DNA for the CDR3: TGTGCCAGCACCTCAGCGGGTGTCAGCTCCTACGAGCAGTACTTC.

The chain employs TRBV10-3 and TRBJ1-2; TRBD1 is a possible D gene (6 bases). V lost 11 bases and J 6 bases, leaving 16 bases between the germline ends. The germline CDR1 and CDR2 sequences are ENHRY and SYGVKD. This CDR3 is 12 amino acids long. The CDR3 coding sequence is TGTGCCTTCGCTGGGGGCAGGGATGGCTACACCTTC. Its protein product is CAFAGGRDGYTF.

A note on this clone: The junction departs from the called germline gene at one end, perhaps through a read error. The chain is built from TRBV18 and TRBJ2-1; possible D gene TRBD2, 6 bases. Germline V gene sequence: CDR1 KGHSH, CDR2 LQKENI. CDR3 length: 15 residues. The CDR3 region has the DNA TGTGCCGGCTCACCAGTTACCGGGAGAGGCGATGAGCAGTTCTTC. Translation gives CAGSPVTGRGDEQFF.

The genes are TRBV11-2 and TRBJ2-5, with D possibly called TRBD1 or TRBD2 (5 bases each). With 5 bases removed from V and 3 bases from J, the gap between germline ends came to 22 bases. The CDR3 runs 17 residues. Germline V gene lookup returns CDR1 SGHAT and CDR2 FQNNGV. CDR3 amino acids: CASSRTGTGLVKETQYF. CDR3 DNA: TGTGCCAGCAGCCGAACCGGGACGGGCCTTGTCAAAGAGACCCAGTACTTC.

The chain has TRBV5-1 and TRBJ2-2, with a possible D match to TRBD1 (5 bases). This CDR3 has 16 amino acids. In germline, CDR1 is SGHRS, CDR2 YFSETQ. Trimming left V 1 base short and J 7 bases short, with 17 bases between. In DNA, the CDR3 is TGCGCCAGCAGCTTGAGGGCACAGGATGGTGTCGGGGAGCTGTTTTTT. Amino acid sequence: CASSLRAQDGVGELFF.

This rearrangement joins TRBV28 to TRBJ2-2, with 8 positions matching TRBD2. V lost 4 bases, J lost 4 bases, and 2 bases stayed unmatched. CDR1 MDHEN and CDR2 SYDVKM come from the germline V gene. The CDR3 contains 14 residues. CDR3 DNA: TGTGCCAGCAGTTCCAGCGGGAGCACCGGGGAGCTGTTTTTT. It translates to CASSSSGSTGELFF.

This clone has more than one count but fewer than ten. This rearrangement joins TRBV25-1 to TRBJ2-1, with 7 bases fitting TRBD2. There are 15 residues in the CDR3. V was clipped by 3 bases and J by 10 bases; unmatched bases: 12. Germline lookup yields CDR1 MGHDK and CDR2 SYGVNS. Here the CDR3 DNA reads TGTGCCAGCAGTGATGACGGGAGGCCAGTTGGAGAGCAGTTCTTC. Translation: CASSDDGRPVGEQFF.

V and J are TRBV19 and TRBJ2-3, with D perhaps matching TRBD2 (6 bases). The length of the CDR3 is 16 residues. Germline loops: CDR1 LNHDA, CDR2 SQIVND (reference sequence). V lost 1 base to trimming and J lost 2 bases, with 13 bases between them. This CDR3 reads CASSIAVASDTDTQYF. The CDR3 nucleotides read TGTGCCAGTAGTATAGCGGTGGCTAGCGACACAGATACGCAGTATTTT.

V usage is TRBV9 and J usage is TRBJ2-1, with TRBD2 as a possible D gene (6 bases). V shed 3 bases and J shed 4 bases, with 17 bases lying between them. Germline V gene lookup returns CDR1 SGDLS and CDR2 YYNGEE. The CDR3 runs 16 residues. CDR3 in amino acids: CASSAMKGLSYNEQFF. The CDR3 DNA reads as TGTGCCAGCAGCGCCATGAAGGGACTGTCATACAATGAGCAGTTCTTC.

The rearrangement joins TRBV4-1 to TRBJ2-3; the match to TRBD2 covers 8 bases. V shed 1 base and J 1 base; nucleotides not matched to a gene: 4. Germline-derived CDR1 and CDR2 are MGHRA and YSYEKL. The CDR3 runs to 16 residues. CDR3: CASSQVQAGGTDTQYF. CDR3 coding DNA: TGCGCCAGCAGCCAAGTGCAAGCGGGAGGCACAGATACGCAGTATTTT.